This is a list of T cell receptor beta chains from one sample in a study of blood T cell repertoires in COVID-19. The repertoire was sequenced with immunoSEQ multiplex PCR; TCRdb's copy has only in-frame clones and lacks some. The repertoire holds fewer than 250,000 clones, with around nine tenths as singletons. The sample taken for sequencing was peripheral blood. The receptor set was obtained from a man in his thirties or forties with acute or convalescent COVID-19. Each CDR3 is given with its conserved first and last residue. The D gene is left open where the match is weak. A row's size may be missing; if present it is once, few, many or a size class.

J,V,D,size,CDR3,DNA
TRBJ1-4,TRBV5-1,TRBD1,once,CASSLGTGGREKLFF,TGCGCCAGCAGCTTAGGGACAGGGGGCCGTGAAAAACTGTTTTTT
TRBJ1-2,TRBV27,.,.,CASSFRAGYGYTF,TGTGCCAGCAGTTTCAGGGCCGGCTATGGCTACACCTTC
TRBJ1-5,TRBV19,.,.,CASRRGRGSNQPQHF,TGTGCCAGTAGAAGAGGAAGGGGTAGCAATCAGCCCCAGCATTTT
TRBJ1-6,TRBV5-1,.,.,CASSLGQPREPLHF,TGCGCCAGCAGCCTGGGACAACCTCGAGAACCCCTCCACTTT
TRBJ2-1,TRBV9,TRBD1,.,CASSGGTGHDEQFF,TGTGCCAGCAGCGGCGGGACAGGTCACGATGAGCAGTTCTTC
TRBJ2-3,TRBV7-9,TRBD1,.,CASSSGTGSSTDTQYF,TGTGCCAGCAGCTCCGGGACAGGGAGTTCGACAGATACGCAGTATTTT
TRBJ1-5,TRBV12-5,.,.,CASGLDPLQPQHF,TGTGCTAGTGGTTTGGATCCCCTTCAGCCCCAGCATTTT
TRBJ2-1,TRBV5-1,TRBD2,.,CASSLGLADNEQFF,TGCGCCAGCAGCTTGGGACTAGCAGACAATGAGCAGTTCTTC
TRBJ1-1,TRBV7-2,.,.,CASSPGLGLITEAFF,TGTGCCAGCAGCCCAGGGTTAGGGCTAATCACTGAAGCTTTCTTT
TRBJ2-3,TRBV5-1,TRBD1,.,CATKKDRAMDTQYF,TGCGCCACCAAAAAGGACAGGGCGATGGATACGCAGTATTTT
TRBJ2-5,TRBV7-9,.,.,CASSSGWSVVETQYF,TGTGCCAGCAGCTCAGGGTGGTCGGTGGTCGAGACCCAGTACTTC
TRBJ2-1,TRBV6-5,.,.,CASSRVRGSDEQFF,TGTGCCAGCAGCCGCGTTAGGGGGAGTGATGAGCAGTTCTTC
TRBJ1-1,TRBV4-1,.,.,CASSQGRWGANTEAFF,TGCGCCAGCAGCCAAGGTCGATGGGGCGCGAACACTGAAGCTTTCTTT
TRBJ2-7,TRBV28,TRBD1,once,CASSYTQGSYEQYF,TGTGCCAGCAGTTATACACAGGGGTCCTACGAGCAGTACTTC
TRBJ1-2,TRBV27,.,.,CASSPPGGAGYTF,TGTGCCAGCAGTCCCCCGGGGGGGGCGGGCTACACCTTC
TRBJ2-7,TRBV7-3,.,.,CASSQDSSYEQYF,TGTGCCAGCAGTCAGGACAGCTCCTACGAGCAGTACTTC
TRBJ1-1,TRBV6-5,.,.,CASRRTVHTEAFF,TGTGCCAGCAGAAGGACAGTGCACACTGAAGCTTTCTTT